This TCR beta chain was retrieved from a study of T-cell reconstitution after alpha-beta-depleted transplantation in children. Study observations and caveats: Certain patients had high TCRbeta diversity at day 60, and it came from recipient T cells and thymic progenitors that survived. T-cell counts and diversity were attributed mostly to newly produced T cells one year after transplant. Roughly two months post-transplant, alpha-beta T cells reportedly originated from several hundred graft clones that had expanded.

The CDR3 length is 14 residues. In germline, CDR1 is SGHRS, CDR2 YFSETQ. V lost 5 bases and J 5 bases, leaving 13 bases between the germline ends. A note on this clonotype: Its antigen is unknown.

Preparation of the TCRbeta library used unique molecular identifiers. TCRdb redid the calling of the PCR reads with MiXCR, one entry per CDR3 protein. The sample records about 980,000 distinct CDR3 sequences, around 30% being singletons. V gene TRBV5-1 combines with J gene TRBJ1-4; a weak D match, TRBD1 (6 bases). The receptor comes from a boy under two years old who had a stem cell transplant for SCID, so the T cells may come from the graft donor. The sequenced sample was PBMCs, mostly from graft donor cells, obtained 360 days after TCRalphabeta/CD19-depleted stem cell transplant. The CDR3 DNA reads TGCGCCAGCAGACAGGGTAGCGAGAATGAAAAACTGTTTTTT. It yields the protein CASRQGSENEKLFF.